The present T cell receptor (beta chain) was sequenced within a study of T cell changes during pregnancy in multiple sclerosis (dated by TCRdb to about 2019). As for the study more broadly: Changes in the T cell repertoire over the course of pregnancy were examined in this study in women with multiple sclerosis.

Library preparation used the immunoSEQ multiplex PCR assay. What TCRdb holds here is the immuneACCESS table cut down to in-frame rearrangements. Part of the clones is not present; checked against another copy, under half of the missing clones reflect an unresolved V gene, and the others are unexplained. In all, the sample holds about 77,000 clones, and roughly 91% of those were seen once. Of the sample, 2.6% falls within the top ten clones. About this clone: Its antigen specificity is not known. Per-base qualities were not stored, and no clone one base away is much larger.

The CDR3 runs 17 residues from the cysteine to the phenylalanine. CDR3 DNA only is kept here, 51 bases in frame from base 1. The junction shows trimming of 1 base on V and 2 bases on J, and the gene matches do not reach 8 bases of it. From the germline V gene (reference sequence), CDR1 is MNHEY and CDR2 is SMNVEV. This sequence uses TRBV27 and TRBJ2-7, with 10 central nucleotides matching TRBD1. The sequenced sample was peripheral blood, obtained after pregnancy. The receptor comes from a female donor in good health, enrolled as a control in a pregnancy study. Here the CDR3 is given as CASSLFARGQGTYEQYF. The nucleotides are TGTGCCAGCAGTTTATTTGCTAGGGGACAGGGGACCTACGAGCAGTACTTC.